This paragraph covers one T cell receptor beta chain sequence. The V gene's germline CDR1 is SGHVS and CDR2 FNYEAQ. Trimming cost V 1 base and J 4 bases, with 12 bases left between them. CDR3 length: 15 residues. Measured with immunoSEQ multiplex PCR; TCRdb has only the in-frame clones, and not every one. The sample yields tens of thousands of clones, around 94% seen once. These data come from a study of T cell clones after liver transplantation. This receptor was identified in a human patient who received a liver transplant. The graft donor may be the source of some T cells. Sample: CD8+ T cells from blood, taken 12 months after liver transplant. The chain is built from TRBV7-6 and TRBJ2-3, with D possibly being TRBD2 (5 bases). CDR3 protein: CASSLGTLHPDTQYF. The CDR3 bases are TGTGCCAGCAGCTTAGGGACTTTACACCCAGATACGCAGTATTTT.